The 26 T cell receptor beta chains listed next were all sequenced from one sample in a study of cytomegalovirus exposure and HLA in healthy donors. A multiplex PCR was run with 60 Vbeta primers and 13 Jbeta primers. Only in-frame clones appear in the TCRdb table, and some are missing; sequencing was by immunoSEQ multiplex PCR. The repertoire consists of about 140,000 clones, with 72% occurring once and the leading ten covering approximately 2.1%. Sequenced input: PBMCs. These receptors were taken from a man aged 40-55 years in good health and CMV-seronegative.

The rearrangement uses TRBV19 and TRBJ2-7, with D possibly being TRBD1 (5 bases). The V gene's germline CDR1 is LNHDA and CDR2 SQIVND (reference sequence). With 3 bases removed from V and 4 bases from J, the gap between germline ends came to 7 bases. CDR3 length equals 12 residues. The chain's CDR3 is CASSMQGYEQYF. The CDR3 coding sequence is TGTGCCAGTAGTATGCAGGGTTACGAGCAGTACTTC. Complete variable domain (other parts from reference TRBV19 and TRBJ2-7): DGGITQSPKYLFRKEGQNVTLSCEQNLNHDAMYWYRQDPGQGLRLIYYSQIVNDFQKGDIAEGYSVSREKKESFPLTVTSAQKNPTAFYLCASSMQGYEQYFGPGTRLTVT.

CDR3 nucleotides: TGTGCCAGCAGCTCGACAGTGAACACTGAAGCTTTCTTT. It translates to CASSSTVNTEAFF. The V and J genes are TRBV7-2 and TRBJ1-1, with D perhaps matching TRBD1 (5 bases). The CDR3 extends over 13 amino acids. Trimming stripped 4 bases from V and 0 bases from J, with 6 bases between. The germline gives CDR1 SGHTA, CDR2 FQGNSA.

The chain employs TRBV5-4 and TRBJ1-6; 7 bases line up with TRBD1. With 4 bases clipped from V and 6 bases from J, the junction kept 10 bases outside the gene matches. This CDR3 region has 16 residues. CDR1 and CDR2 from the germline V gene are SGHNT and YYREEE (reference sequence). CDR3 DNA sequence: TGTGCCAGCAGCCTAGACAGGGCTACCTTTAATTCACCCCTCCACTTT. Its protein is CASSLDRATFNSPLHF.

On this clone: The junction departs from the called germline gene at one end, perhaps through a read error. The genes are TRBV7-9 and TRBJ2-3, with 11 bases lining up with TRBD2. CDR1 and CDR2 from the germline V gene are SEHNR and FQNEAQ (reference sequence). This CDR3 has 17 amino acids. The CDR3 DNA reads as TGTTCCAGCAGCTTAGTAGCGGGAGGGTTTGGCACAGATACGCAGTATTTT. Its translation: CSSSLVAGGFGTDTQYF.

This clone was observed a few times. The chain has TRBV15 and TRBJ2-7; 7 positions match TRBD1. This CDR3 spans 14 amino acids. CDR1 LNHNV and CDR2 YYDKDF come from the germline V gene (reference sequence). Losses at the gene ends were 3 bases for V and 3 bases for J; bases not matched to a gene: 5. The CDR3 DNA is TGTGCCACCAGCAGCGGGACAGATCACTACGAGCAGTACTTC. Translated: CATSSGTDHYEQYF.

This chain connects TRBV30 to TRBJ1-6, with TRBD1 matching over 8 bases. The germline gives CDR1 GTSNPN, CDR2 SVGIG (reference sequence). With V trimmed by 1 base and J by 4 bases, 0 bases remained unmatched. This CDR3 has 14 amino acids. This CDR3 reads CAWSGDRYNSPLHF. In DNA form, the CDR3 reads TGTGCCTGGAGTGGGGACAGGTATAATTCACCCCTCCACTTT. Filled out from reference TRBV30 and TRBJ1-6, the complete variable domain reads SQTIHQWPATLVQPVGSPLSLECTVEGTSNPNLYWYRQAAGRGLQLLFYSVGIGQISSEVPQNLSASRPQDRQFILSSKKLLLSDSGFYLCAWSGDRYNSPLHFGNGTRLTVT.

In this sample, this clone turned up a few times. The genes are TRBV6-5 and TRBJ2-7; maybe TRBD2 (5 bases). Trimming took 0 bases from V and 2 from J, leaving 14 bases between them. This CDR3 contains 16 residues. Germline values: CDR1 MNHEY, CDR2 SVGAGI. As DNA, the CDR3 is TGTGCCAGCAGTTACTCGGTGCTAGCCCGGACCTACGAGCAGTACTTC. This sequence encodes CASSYSVLARTYEQYF.

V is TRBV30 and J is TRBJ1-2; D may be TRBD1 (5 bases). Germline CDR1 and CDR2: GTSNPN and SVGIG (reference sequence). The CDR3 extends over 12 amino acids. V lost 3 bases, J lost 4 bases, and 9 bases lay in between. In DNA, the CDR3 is TGTGCCTGGAGGGGGGAGGGCTATGGCTACACCTTC. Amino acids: CAWRGEGYGYTF.

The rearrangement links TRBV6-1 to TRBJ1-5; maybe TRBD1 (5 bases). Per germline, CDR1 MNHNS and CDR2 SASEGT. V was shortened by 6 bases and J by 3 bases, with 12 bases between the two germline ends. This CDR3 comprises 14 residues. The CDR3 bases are TGTGCCAGCAGATCGACAGTTACCAATCAGCCCCAGCATTTT. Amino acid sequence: CASRSTVTNQPQHF.

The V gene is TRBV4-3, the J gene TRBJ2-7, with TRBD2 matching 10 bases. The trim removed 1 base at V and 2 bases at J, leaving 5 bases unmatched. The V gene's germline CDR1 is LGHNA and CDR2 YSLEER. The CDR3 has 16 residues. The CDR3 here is CASSQVPLAGAYEQYF. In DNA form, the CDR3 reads TGCGCCAGCAGCCAAGTTCCGCTAGCGGGAGCCTACGAGCAGTACTTC.

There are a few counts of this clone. The CDR3 DNA follows: TGTGCCAGCAGCTTAGAACAGCCGATCGAGGGTTTCTTT. This gives the protein CASSLEQPIEGFF. The chain carries TRBV7-9 and TRBJ1-1; D not certain. The V and J ends lost 1 base and 13 bases respectively, with 16 bases between them. CDR3 length equals 13 residues. Germline-derived CDR1 and CDR2 are SEHNR and FQNEAQ (reference sequence).

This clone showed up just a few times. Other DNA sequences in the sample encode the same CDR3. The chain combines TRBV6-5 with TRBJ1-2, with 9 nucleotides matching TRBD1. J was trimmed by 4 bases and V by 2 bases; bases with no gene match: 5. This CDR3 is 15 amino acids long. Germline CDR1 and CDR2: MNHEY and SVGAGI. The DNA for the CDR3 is TGTGCCAGCAGTTACGCCGGGACAGGGATCTATGGCTACACCTTC. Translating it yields CASSYAGTGIYGYTF.

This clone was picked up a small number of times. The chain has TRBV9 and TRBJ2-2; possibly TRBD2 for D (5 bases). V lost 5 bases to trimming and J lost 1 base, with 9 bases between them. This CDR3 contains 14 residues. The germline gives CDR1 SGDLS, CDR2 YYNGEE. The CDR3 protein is CASRRAGNTGELFF. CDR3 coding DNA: TGTGCCAGCAGGCGGGCGGGGAACACCGGGGAGCTGTTTTTT.

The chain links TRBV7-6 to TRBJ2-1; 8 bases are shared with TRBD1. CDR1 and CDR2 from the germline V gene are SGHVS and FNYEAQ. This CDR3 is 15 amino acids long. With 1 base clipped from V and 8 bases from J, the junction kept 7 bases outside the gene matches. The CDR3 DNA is TGTGCCAGCAGCTTAGACCAGGGGGCAGGGGATGAGCAGTTCTTC. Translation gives CASSLDQGAGDEQFF.

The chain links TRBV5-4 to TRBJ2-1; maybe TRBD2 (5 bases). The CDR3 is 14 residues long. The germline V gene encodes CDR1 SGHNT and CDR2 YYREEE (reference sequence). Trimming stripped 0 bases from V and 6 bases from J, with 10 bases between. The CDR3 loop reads CASSLGLAFNEQFF. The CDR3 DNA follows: TGTGCCAGCAGCTTGGGGCTAGCTTTCAATGAGCAGTTCTTC. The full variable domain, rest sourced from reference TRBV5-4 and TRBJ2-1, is ETGVTQSPTHLIKTRGQQVTLRCSSQSGHNTVSWYQQALGQGPQFIFQYYREEENGRGNFPPRFSGLQFPNYSSELNVNALELDDSALYLCASSLGLAFNEQFFGPGTRLTVL.

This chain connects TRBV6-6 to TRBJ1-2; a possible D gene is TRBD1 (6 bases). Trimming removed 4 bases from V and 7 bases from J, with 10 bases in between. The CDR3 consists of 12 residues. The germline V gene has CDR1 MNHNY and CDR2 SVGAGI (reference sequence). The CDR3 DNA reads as TGTGCCAGCAGTTTCGAGGGGGTTGGCTACACCTTC. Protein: CASSFEGVGYTF.

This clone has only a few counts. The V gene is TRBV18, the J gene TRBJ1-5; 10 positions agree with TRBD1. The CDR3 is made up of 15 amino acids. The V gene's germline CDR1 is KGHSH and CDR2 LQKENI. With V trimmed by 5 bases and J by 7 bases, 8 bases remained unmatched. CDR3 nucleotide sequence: TGTGCCAGCTCAGGCACCGGGACAGGGGCCCAGCCCCAGCATTTT. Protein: CASSGTGTGAQPQHF.

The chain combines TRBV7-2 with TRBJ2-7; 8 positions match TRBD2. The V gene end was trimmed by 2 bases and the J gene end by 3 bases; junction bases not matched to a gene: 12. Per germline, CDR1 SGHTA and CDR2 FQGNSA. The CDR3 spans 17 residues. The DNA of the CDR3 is TGTGCCAGCAGCTTACGTACCGGGGCGAGCGGGAGCTACGAGCAGTACTTC. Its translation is CASSLRTGASGSYEQYF.

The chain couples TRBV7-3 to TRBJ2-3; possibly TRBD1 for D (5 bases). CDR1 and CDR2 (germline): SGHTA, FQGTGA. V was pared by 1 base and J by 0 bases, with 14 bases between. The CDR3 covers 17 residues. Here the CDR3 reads CASSLNPQGLSTDTQYF. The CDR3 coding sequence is TGTGCCAGCAGCTTAAATCCCCAGGGTCTTAGCACAGATACGCAGTATTTT.

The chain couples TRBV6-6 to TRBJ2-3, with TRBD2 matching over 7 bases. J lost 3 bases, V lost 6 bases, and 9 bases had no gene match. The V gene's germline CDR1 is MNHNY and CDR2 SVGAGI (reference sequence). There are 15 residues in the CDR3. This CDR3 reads CASRRGTEGTDTQYF. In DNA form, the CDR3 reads TGTGCCAGCAGGCGGGGGACCGAGGGGACAGATACGCAGTATTTT.

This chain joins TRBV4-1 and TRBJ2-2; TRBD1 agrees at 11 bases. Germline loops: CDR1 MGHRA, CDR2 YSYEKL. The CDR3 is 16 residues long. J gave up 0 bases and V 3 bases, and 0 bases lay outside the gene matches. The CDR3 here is CASSQGQGANTGELFF. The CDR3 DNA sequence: TGCGCCAGCAGCCAGGGACAGGGGGCGAACACCGGGGAGCTGTTTTTT.

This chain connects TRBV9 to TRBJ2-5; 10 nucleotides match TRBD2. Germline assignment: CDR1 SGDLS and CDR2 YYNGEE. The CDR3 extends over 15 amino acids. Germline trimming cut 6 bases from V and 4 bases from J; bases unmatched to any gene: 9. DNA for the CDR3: TGTGCCAGCACCGAAAAAGCGGGGGGGCTAGAGACCCAGTACTTC. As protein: CASTEKAGGLETQYF.

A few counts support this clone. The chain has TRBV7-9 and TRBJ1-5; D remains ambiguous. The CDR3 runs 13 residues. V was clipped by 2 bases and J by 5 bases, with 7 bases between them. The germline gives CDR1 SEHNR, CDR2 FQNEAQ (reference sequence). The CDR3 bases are TGTGCCAGCAGCTTATACCCAGATCAGCCCCAGCATTTT. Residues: CASSLYPDQPQHF. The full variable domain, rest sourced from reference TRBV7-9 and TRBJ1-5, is DTGVSQNPRHKITKRGQNVTFRCDPISEHNRLYWYRQTLGQGPEFLTYFQNEAQLEKSRLLSDRFSAERPKGSFSTLEIQRTEQGDSAMYLCASSLYPDQPQHFGDGTRLSIL.

CDR3 region: CASSLGWSSGRYNEQFF. CDR3 sequence (DNA): TGTGCCAGCAGCTTAGGGTGGTCCAGCGGAAGATACAATGAGCAGTTCTTC. V is TRBV7-9 and J is TRBJ2-1, with D perhaps matching TRBD2 (5 bases). Looked up from germline, CDR1 is SEHNR and CDR2 is FQNEAQ (reference sequence). The CDR3 runs 17 residues. Trimming left V 1 base short and J 4 bases short, with 17 bases between.

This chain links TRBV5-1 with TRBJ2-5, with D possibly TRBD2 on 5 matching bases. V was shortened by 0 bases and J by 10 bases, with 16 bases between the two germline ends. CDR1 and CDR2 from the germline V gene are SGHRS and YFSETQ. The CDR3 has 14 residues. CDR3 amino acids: CASSLVGKPRDQYF. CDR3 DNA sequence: TGCGCCAGCAGCTTGGTGGGGAAGCCGAGGGACCAGTACTTC.

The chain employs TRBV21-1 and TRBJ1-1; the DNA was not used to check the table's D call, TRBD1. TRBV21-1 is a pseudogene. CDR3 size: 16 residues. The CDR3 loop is CASSKGGTGQGVGAFF. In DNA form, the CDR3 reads TGTGCCAGCAGCAAAGGTGGGACCGGACAGGGTGTAGGAGCTTTCTTT.